This TCR beta chain is drawn from a study of cytomegalovirus exposure and HLA in healthy donors. Study-wide background: Roughly 180 million T cells yielded 100 million or so unique TCR beta sequences in earlier analysis.

A multiplex PCR was run with 60 Vbeta primers and 13 Jbeta primers. The protocol was immunoSEQ multiplex PCR, while the TCRdb copy is restricted to in-frame clones and leaves out a portion. The data contain 160,000 or so clones, around 80% of them singletons. The junction had 1 base not matched to a gene; V was cut back by 1 base and J by 6 bases. CDR3 length equals 13 residues. Germline-derived CDR1 and CDR2 are MNHNS and SASEGT. Regarding this clone: Its antigen is as yet unknown.

Overall study results and limits: Most observed TCR sequences were rare, whereas some public TCRs were detected in many donors. Follow-up analysis later connected one missense variant in DCLRE1C with trimming of TCR beta V- and J-genes. An analysis was carried out at a later point. It showed that HLA-associated TCR beta chains were more clonally expanded than equally common non-associated chains.

The sample taken for sequencing was PBMCs. This TCR came from a man aged 25 to 45 in good health and CMV-seronegative. The V call is TRBV6-1, the J call TRBJ1-2, with TRBD1 matching over 8 bases. Here the CDR3 reads CASSEGTGNGYTF. In DNA, the CDR3 is TGTGCCAGCAGTGAAGGGACAGGGAATGGCTACACCTTC.